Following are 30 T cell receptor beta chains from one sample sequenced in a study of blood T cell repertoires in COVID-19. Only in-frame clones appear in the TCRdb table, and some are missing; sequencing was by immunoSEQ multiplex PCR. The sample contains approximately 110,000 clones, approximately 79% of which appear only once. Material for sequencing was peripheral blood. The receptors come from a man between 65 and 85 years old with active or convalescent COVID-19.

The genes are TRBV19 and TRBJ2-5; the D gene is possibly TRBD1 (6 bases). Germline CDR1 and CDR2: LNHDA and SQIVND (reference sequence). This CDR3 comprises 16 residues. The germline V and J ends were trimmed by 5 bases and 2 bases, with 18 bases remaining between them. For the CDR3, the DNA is TGTGCCAGTAGTCCCCTCTACAGGGATGGACAAGAGACCCAGTACTTC. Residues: CASSPLYRDGQETQYF.

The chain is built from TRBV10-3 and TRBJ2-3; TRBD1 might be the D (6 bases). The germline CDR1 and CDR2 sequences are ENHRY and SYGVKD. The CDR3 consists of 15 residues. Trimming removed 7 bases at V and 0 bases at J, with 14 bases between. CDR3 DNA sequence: TGTGCCATCAACCGGGACACGACGAGCACAGATACGCAGTATTTT. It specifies CAINRDTTSTDTQYF.

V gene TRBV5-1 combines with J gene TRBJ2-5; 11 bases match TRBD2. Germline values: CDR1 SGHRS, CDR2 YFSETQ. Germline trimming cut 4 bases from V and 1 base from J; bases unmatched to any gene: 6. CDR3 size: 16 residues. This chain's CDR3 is CASSRLAGGSQETQYF. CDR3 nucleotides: TGCGCCAGCAGCAGGCTAGCGGGGGGATCCCAAGAGACCCAGTACTTC.

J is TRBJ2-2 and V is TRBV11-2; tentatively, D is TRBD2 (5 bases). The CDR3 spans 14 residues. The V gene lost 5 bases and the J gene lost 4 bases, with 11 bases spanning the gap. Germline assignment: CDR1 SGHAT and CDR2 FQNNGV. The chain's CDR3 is CASSPGVGTGELFF. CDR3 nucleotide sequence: TGTGCCAGCAGCCCCGGGGTGGGCACCGGGGAGCTGTTTTTT. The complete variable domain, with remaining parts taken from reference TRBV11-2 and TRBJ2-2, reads EAGVAQSPRYKIIEKRQSVAFWCNPISGHATLYWYQQILGQGPKLLIQFQNNGVVDDSQLPKDRFSAERLKGVDSTLKIQPAKLEDSAVYLCASSPGVGTGELFFGEGSRLTVL.

CDR3 residues: CASSHRQGVEKLFF. CDR3 nucleotides: TGTGCCAGCAGCCACAGACAGGGCGTCGAAAAACTGTTTTTT. The chain recombines TRBV3-1 (or the pseudogene TRBV3-2) with TRBJ1-4; the match to TRBD1 covers 7 bases. The CDR3 spans 14 residues. V was clipped by 3 bases and J by 8 bases; unmatched bases: 6. CDR1 and CDR2 from the germline V gene are LGHDT and YNNKEL (reference sequence).

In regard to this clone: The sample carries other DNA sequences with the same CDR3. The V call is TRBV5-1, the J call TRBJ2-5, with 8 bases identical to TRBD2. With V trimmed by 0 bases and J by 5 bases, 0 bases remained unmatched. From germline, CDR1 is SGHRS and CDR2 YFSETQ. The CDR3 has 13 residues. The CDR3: CASSLAGGETQYF. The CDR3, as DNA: TGCGCCAGCAGCTTGGCGGGAGGGGAGACCCAGTACTTC.

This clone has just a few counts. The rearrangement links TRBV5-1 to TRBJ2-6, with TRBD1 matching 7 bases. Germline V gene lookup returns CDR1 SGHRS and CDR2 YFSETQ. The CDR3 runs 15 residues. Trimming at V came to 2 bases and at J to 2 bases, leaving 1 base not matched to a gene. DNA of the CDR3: TGCGCCAGCAGCTTAGGGACAGCTGGGGCCAACGTCCTGACTTTC. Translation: CASSLGTAGANVLTF. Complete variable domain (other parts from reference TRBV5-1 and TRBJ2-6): KAGVTQTPRYLIKTRGQQVTLSCSPISGHRSVSWYQQTPGQGLQFLFEYFSETQRNKGNFPGRFSGRQFSNSRSEMNVSTLELGDSALYLCASSLGTAGANVLTFGAGSRLTVL.

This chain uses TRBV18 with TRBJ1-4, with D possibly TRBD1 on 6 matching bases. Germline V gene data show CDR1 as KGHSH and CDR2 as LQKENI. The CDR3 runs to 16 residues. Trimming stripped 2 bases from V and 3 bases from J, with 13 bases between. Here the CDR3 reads CASSPRQASSNEKLFF. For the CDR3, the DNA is TGTGCCAGCTCACCAAGACAGGCTAGCTCTAATGAAAAACTGTTTTTT.

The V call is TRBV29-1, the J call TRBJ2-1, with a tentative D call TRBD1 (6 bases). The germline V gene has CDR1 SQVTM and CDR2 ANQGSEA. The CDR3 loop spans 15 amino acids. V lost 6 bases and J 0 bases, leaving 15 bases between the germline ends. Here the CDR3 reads CSVTGSLSSYNEQFF. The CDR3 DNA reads TGCAGCGTCACAGGGTCCCTCAGCTCCTACAATGAGCAGTTCTTC.

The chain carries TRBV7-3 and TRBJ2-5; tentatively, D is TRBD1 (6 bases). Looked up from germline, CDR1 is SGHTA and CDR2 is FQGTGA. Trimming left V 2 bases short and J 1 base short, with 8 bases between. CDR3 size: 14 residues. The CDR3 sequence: CASSLGQFQETQYF. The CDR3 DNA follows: TGTGCCAGCAGCTTAGGACAGTTCCAAGAGACCCAGTACTTC.

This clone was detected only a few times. The CDR3 bases are TGCAGTGCTAGTACACAGGGGGGGATAAACTATGGCTACACCTTC. Its protein is CSASTQGGINYGYTF. V is TRBV20-1 and J is TRBJ1-2; 8 nucleotides align to TRBD1. The CDR3 has 15 residues. V shed 3 bases, J shed 2 bases, and the junction held 8 bases outside the gene matches. Germline CDR1 DFQATT, CDR2 SNEGSKA (reference sequence).

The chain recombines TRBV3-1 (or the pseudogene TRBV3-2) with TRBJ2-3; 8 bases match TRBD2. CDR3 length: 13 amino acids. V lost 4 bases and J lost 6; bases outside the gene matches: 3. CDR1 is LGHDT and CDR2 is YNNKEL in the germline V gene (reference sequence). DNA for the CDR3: TGTGCCAGCAGCCCGACTAGCGCGGATACGCAGTATTTT. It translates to CASSPTSADTQYF.

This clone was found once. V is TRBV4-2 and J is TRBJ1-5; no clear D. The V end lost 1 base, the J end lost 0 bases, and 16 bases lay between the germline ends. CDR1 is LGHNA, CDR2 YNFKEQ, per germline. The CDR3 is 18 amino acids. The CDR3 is CASSQGTLSGGSNQPQHF. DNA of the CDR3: TGTGCCAGCAGCCAAGGAACGCTCAGTGGAGGTAGCAATCAGCCCCAGCATTTT.

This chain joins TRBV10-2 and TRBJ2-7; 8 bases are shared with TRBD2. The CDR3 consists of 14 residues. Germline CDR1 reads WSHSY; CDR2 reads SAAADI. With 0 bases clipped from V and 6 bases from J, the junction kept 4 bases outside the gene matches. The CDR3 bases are TGCGCCAGCAGTGAGTCGACCCGGGAGGGCGAGCAGTACTTC. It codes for CASSESTREGEQYF.

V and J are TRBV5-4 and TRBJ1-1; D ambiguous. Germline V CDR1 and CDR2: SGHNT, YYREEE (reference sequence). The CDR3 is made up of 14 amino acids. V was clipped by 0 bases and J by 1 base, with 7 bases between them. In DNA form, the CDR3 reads TGTGCCAGCAGCTTGGACAGTGCGAACACTGAAGCTTTCTTT. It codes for CASSLDSANTEAFF. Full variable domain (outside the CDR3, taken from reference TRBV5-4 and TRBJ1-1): ETGVTQSPTHLIKTRGQQVTLRCSSQSGHNTVSWYQQALGQGPQFIFQYYREEENGRGNFPPRFSGLQFPNYSSELNVNALELDDSALYLCASSLDSANTEAFFGQGTRLTVV.

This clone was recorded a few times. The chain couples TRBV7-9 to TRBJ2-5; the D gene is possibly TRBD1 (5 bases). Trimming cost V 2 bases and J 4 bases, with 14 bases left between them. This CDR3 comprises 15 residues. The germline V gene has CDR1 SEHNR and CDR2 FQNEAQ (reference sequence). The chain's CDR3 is CASSLQVGAGETQYF. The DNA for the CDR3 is TGTGCCAGCAGCTTACAGGTTGGGGCAGGAGAGACCCAGTACTTC.

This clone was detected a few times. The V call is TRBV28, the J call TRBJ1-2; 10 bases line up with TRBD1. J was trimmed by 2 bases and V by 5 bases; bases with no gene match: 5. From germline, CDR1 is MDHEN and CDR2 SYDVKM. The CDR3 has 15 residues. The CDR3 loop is CASSPTGQGNYGYTF. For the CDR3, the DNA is TGTGCCAGCAGTCCCACGGGACAGGGGAACTATGGCTACACCTTC.

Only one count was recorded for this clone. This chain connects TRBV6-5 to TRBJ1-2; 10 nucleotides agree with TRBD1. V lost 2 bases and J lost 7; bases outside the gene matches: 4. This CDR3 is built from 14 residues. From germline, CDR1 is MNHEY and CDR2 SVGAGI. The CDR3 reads CASSYTGTGAGYTF. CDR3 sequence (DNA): TGTGCCAGCAGTTACACCGGGACAGGGGCTGGCTACACCTTC.

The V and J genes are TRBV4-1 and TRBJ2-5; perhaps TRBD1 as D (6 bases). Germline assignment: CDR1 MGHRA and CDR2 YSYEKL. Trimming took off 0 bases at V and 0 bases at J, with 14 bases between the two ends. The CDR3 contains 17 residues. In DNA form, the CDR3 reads TGCGCCAGCAGCCAAGAGGGGGCAGGGAGAAACCAAGAGACCCAGTACTTC. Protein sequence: CASSQEGAGRNQETQYF.

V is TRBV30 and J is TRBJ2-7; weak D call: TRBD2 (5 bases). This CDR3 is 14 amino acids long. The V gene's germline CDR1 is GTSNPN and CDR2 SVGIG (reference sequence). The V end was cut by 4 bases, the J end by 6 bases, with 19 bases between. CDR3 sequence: CAWTLGSPRGEQYF. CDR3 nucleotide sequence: TGTGCCTGGACCCTAGGGAGCCCCCGGGGCGAGCAGTACTTC.

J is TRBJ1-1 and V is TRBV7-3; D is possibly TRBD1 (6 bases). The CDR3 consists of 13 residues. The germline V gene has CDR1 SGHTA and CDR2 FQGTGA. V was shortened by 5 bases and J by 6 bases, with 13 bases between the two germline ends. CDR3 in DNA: TGTGCCAGCAGCCCCAGGGGTCTCGCTGAAGCTTTCTTT. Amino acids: CASSPRGLAEAFF.

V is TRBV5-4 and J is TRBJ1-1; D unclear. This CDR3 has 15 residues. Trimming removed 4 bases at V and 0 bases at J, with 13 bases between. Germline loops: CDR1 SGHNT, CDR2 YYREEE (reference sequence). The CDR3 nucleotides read TGTGCCAGCAGCCCGTTCGGAGGGATGAACACTGAAGCTTTCTTT. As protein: CASSPFGGMNTEAFF.

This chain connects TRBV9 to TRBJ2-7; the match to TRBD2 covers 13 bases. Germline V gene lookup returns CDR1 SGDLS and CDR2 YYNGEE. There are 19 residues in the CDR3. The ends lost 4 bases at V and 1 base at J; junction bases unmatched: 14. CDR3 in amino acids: CASSSLSGTSGITSYEQYF. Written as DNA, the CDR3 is TGTGCCAGCAGCTCCCTTTCCGGGACTAGCGGGATTACATCCTACGAGCAGTACTTC. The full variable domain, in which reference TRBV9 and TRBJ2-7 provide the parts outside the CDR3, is DSGVTQTPKHLITATGQRVTLRCSPRSGDLSVYWYQQSLDQGLQFLIQYYNGEERAKGNILERFSAQQFPDLHSELNLSSLELGDSALYFCASSSLSGTSGITSYEQYFGPGTRLTVT.

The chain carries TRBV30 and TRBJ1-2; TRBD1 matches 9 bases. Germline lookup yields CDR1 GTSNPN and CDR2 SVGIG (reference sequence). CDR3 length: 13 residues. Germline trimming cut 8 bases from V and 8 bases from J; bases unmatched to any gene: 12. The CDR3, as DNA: TGTGCCCAATCCGGACAGGGGATGGAAGGCTACACCTTC. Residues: CAQSGQGMEGYTF.

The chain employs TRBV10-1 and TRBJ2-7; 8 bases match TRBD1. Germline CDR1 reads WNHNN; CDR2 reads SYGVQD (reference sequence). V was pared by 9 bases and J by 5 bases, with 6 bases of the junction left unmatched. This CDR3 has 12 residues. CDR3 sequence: CARQDRGHEQYF. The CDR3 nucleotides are TGCGCCAGGCAAGACAGGGGACACGAGCAGTACTTC.

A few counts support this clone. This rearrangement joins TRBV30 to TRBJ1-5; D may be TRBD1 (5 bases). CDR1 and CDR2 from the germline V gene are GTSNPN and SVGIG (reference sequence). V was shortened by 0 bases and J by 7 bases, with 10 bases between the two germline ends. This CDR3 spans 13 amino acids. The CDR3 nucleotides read TGTGCCTGGAGTGTACGGAGGGGACAGCCCCAGCATTTT. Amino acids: CAWSVRRGQPQHF.

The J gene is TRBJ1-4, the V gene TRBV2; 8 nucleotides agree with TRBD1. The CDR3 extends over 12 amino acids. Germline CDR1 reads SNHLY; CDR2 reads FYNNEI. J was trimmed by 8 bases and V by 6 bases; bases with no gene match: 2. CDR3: CASRDREEKLFF. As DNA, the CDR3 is TGTGCCAGCAGGGACAGGGAGGAAAAACTGTTTTTT.

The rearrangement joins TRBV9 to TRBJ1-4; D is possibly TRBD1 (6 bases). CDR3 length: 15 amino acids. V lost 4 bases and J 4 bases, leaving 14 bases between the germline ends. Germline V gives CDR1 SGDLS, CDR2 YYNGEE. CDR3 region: CASSTREGGNEKLFF. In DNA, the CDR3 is TGTGCCAGCAGCACCCGAGAAGGGGGTAATGAAAAACTGTTTTTT.

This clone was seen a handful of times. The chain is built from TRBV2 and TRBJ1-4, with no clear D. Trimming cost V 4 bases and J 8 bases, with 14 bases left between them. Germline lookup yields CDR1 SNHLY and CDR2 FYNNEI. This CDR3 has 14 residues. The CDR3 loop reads CASSAGFVREKLFF. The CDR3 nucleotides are TGTGCCAGCAGTGCTGGGTTTGTCAGGGAAAAACTGTTTTTT.

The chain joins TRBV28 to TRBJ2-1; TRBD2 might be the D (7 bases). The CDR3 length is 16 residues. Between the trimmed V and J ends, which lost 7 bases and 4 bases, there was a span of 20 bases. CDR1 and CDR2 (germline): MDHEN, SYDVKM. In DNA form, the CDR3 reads TGTGCCAGCATGTTAGGGGGGGGAGCAGGATACAATGAGCAGTTCTTC. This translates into CASMLGGGAGYNEQFF.